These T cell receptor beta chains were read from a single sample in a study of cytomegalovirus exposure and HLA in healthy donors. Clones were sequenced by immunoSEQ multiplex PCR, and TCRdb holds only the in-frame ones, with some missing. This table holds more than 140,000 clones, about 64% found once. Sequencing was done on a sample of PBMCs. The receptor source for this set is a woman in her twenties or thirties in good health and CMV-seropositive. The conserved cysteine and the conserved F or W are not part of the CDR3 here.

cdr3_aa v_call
ASSEFRVSPLH TRBV6-1
ASNFQGGYGYT TRBV2
SARQMNTEAF TRBV29-1
ASSVQPGLGSYEQY TRBV5-1
ATKMGRTANYGYT TRBV28
ASSAGQAEAF TRBV7-9
ASNAGTGGYEQY TRBV6-5
AWTRDSYEQY TRBV30
ASREQDYGYT TRBV2
ASAGAGTYNEQF TRBV4-2
ASSSGLTLAGGDNEQF TRBV5-1
ASSFRTANYGYT TRBV5-1
ASNIPPGPQH TRBV6-6
ASSGTGDRRGYT TRBV9
ASKGQGSYEQY TRBV19
ASSEHVGNYEQY TRBV2
ANGAQSSPGELF TRBV2
ASSWGDQPQH TRBV5-6
ASPGRAFGYGYT TRBV10-1
ASSGGMGGRAWEQF TRBV5-1
ASSDPGGYYGYT TRBV6-1
ASSQRRLEGNEQF TRBV4-2
SVRDSGGAKNIQY TRBV29-1
ASSVTSGENNEQF TRBV2
ASSARGQVVEKLF TRBV6-5
ATTGGSGANVLT TRBV15
ATSRQGWYEQY TRBV15
ASSAHLRDNTDTQY TRBV5-1
ASSVGDRNEAF TRBV9
ASSRDTNQPQH TRBV9
ASSPLRESREQY TRBV18
ASSEAFPGQLNQPQH TRBV2
AWNIGGAEAF TRBV30
ARDGECQETQY TRBV5-3
ASSEAATDYEQY TRBV6-4
ASSLTGLGSPLH TRBV18
SVAGTGSKNTDTQY TRBV29-1
ARRQGPNSPLH TRBV30
SVVRGGEETQY TRBV29-1
ASSPGIQETQY TRBV18
ASHGANQPQH TRBV2
ASSYYRGVPLNEQY TRBV6-5